A single sample gave rise to the 6 T cell receptor beta chains below, sequenced in a study of long-term antiretroviral therapy in people with HIV. It was version v3.0 of the immunoSEQ assay that was run at survey level. Using immunoSEQ multiplex PCR, the repertoire was profiled, and TCRdb retains in-frame clones only, with some absent. In the table there are about 25,000 clones, about 88% of which are singletons. The sequenced sample was unsorted PBMCs, obtained 1.9 years after starting antiretroviral therapy. Receptors originate from a woman under 40 with HIV.

A single count supports this clone. V gene TRBV19 combines with J gene TRBJ1-1; no clear D gene. This CDR3 has 13 amino acids. Germline CDR1 is LNHDA and CDR2 is SQIVND (reference sequence). Trimming pared 5 bases from V and 0 bases from J, leaving 7 bases between. CDR3 loop: CASSSGLNTEAFF. CDR3 sequence (DNA): TGTGCCAGTAGTTCAGGATTGAACACTGAAGCTTTCTTT. Full variable domain (missing parts from reference TRBV19 and TRBJ1-1): DGGITQSPKYLFRKEGQNVTLSCEQNLNHDAMYWYRQDPGQGLRLIYYSQIVNDFQKGDIAEGYSVSREKKESFPLTVTSAQKNPTAFYLCASSSGLNTEAFFGQGTRLTVV.

The chain recombines TRBV6-1 with TRBJ1-5; TRBD1 matches at 8 bases. There are 19 residues in the CDR3. Losses at the gene ends were 4 bases for V and 1 base for J; bases not matched to a gene: 15. The germline V gene has CDR1 MNHNS and CDR2 SASEGT. This chain's CDR3 is CASSGAGQEGGLSNQPQHF. The CDR3 DNA is TGTGCCAGCAGTGGGGCGGGACAGGAAGGAGGATTGAGCAATCAGCCCCAGCATTTT.

The chain couples TRBV27 to TRBJ1-1, with 9 nucleotides matching TRBD1. V shed 3 bases, J shed 5 bases, and the junction held 4 bases outside the gene matches. The CDR3 totals 14 residues. Per germline, CDR1 MNHEY and CDR2 SMNVEV (reference sequence). The CDR3 loop is CASSFGQGTTEAFF. DNA for the CDR3: TGTGCCAGCAGTTTCGGACAGGGGACAACTGAAGCTTTCTTT.

The V call is TRBV10-3, the J call TRBJ1-2; D is perhaps TRBD1 (5 bases). V was trimmed by 7 bases and J by 5 bases, leaving 17 bases between them. The CDR3 is 14 amino acids. Germline V lookup: CDR1 ENHRY, CDR2 SYGVKD. CDR3 protein: CAITSIGEGYGYTF. The CDR3 nucleotides read TGTGCCATCACCTCCATAGGGGAAGGGTATGGCTACACCTTC.

The chain has TRBV9 and TRBJ1-2; D gene uncertain. V was trimmed by 0 bases and J by 4 bases, leaving 10 bases between them. CDR3 length equals 14 residues. The germline CDR1 and CDR2 sequences are SGDLS and YYNGEE. Written as DNA, the CDR3 is TGTGCCAGCAGCGTAGTTCCACTCCTCTATGGCTACACCTTC. Translation gives CASSVVPLLYGYTF.

This clone has just one count. The rearrangement joins TRBV7-9 to TRBJ2-6, with D unresolved. This CDR3 has 18 residues. Trimming shortened V by 5 bases and J by 5 bases, and 22 bases separated the two germline ends. Per the germline V gene, CDR1 is SEHNR and CDR2 is FQNEAQ (reference sequence). As DNA, the CDR3 is TGTGCCAGCAGCACCCGTTATACCATGCAAAGTCGGGCCAACGTCCTGACTTTC. Its protein is CASSTRYTMQSRANVLTF.